The 30 T cell receptor beta chains reported below all come from one sample, sequenced in a study of blood T cell repertoires in COVID-19. TCRdb's copy holds only in-frame clones and misses some; the assay was immunoSEQ multiplex PCR. Of about 240,000 clones listed, about 79% are singletons. The specimen sequenced was peripheral blood. The receptor set was obtained from a woman of 80 years or more with acute or convalescent COVID-19.

This clone is a singleton in its sample. V and J are TRBV7-2 and TRBJ2-5; tentative D call: TRBD1 (6 bases). Germline V CDR1 and CDR2: SGHTA, FQGNSA. The CDR3 contains 15 residues. With 3 bases removed from V and 1 base from J, the gap between germline ends came to 12 bases. CDR3 loop: CASSLSGASQETQYF. The CDR3, as DNA: TGTGCCAGCAGCTTGTCAGGGGCGTCCCAAGAGACCCAGTACTTC.

This clone was seen just once. The chain links TRBV5-8 to TRBJ2-7; possible D gene TRBD2, 5 bases. Trimming took 0 bases from V and 2 from J, leaving 12 bases between them. Germline CDR1 and CDR2: SGHTS and YDEGEE. The CDR3 has 15 amino acids. The CDR3 region has the DNA TGTGCCAGCAGCTTGGCGACTATCGTTACCTACGAGCAGTACTTC. Translated: CASSLATIVTYEQYF. The whole variable domain, remainder taken from reference TRBV5-8 and TRBJ2-7, is EAGVTQSPTHLIKTRGQQATLRCSPISGHTSVYWYQQALGLGLQFLLWYDEGEERNRGNFPPRFSGRQFPNYSSELNVNALELEDSALYLCASSLATIVTYEQYFGPGTRLTVT.

V is TRBV10-2 and J is TRBJ1-6, with 9 bases fitting TRBD1. The CDR3 is made up of 17 amino acids. Germline loops: CDR1 WSHSY, CDR2 SAAADI. V shed 0 bases, J shed 7 bases, and the junction held 7 bases outside the gene matches. The CDR3 nucleotides read TGCGCCAGCAGTGAGTCGAGGACAGGGGTTGGGAATTCACCCCTCCACTTT. Residues: CASSESRTGVGNSPLHF.

In this sample, this clone turned up a few times. This chain links TRBV7-6 with TRBJ2-2; 8 bases align to TRBD1. With V trimmed by 5 bases and J by 4 bases, 3 bases remained unmatched. The germline V gene encodes CDR1 SGHVS and CDR2 FNYEAQ. This CDR3 is built from 14 residues. CDR3 bases: TGTGCCAGCAGCCTAACAGGGGGCACCGGGGAGCTGTTTTTT. Protein sequence: CASSLTGGTGELFF.

The chain recombines TRBV29-1 with TRBJ1-1, with D uncertain. CDR3 length: 12 residues. Germline loops: CDR1 SQVTM, CDR2 ANQGSEA. Trimming removed 2 bases from V and 7 bases from J, with 11 bases in between. CDR3 residues: CSVEQAQFEAFF. The CDR3 DNA reads as TGCAGCGTTGAACAGGCGCAGTTTGAAGCTTTCTTT.

The rearrangement joins TRBV11-2 to TRBJ2-1; TRBD2 is a possible D gene (7 bases). The V end was cut by 2 bases, the J end by 10 bases, with 9 bases between. CDR3 length: 12 amino acids. Germline-derived CDR1 and CDR2 are SGHAT and FQNNGV. The CDR3 region is CASSLRGGEQFF. Here the CDR3 DNA reads TGTGCCAGCAGCTTAAGGGGGGGGGAGCAGTTCTTC. Filled out from reference TRBV11-2 and TRBJ2-1, the complete variable domain reads EAGVAQSPRYKIIEKRQSVAFWCNPISGHATLYWYQQILGQGPKLLIQFQNNGVVDDSQLPKDRFSAERLKGVDSTLKIQPAKLEDSAVYLCASSLRGGEQFFGPGTRLTVL.

V is TRBV7-3 and J is TRBJ2-1, with 11 bases lining up with TRBD2. V shed 3 bases, J shed 9 bases, and the junction held 7 bases outside the gene matches. Germline CDR1 is SGHTA and CDR2 is FQGTGA. This CDR3 region has 15 residues. CDR3 bases: TGTGCCAGCAGCTTCCGTCTAGCGGGGGGTAGTGAGCAGTTCTTC. The encoded protein is CASSFRLAGGSEQFF.

The gene calls are TRBV5-6 and TRBJ2-3; TRBD2 matches 7 bases. V shed 5 bases, J shed 6 bases, and the junction held 3 bases outside the gene matches. The CDR3 is made up of 12 amino acids. Germline CDR1 SGHDT, CDR2 YYEEEE. In nucleotides, the CDR3 is TGTGCCAGCAGGACCGGGGGGGATACGCAGTATTTT. It translates to CASRTGGDTQYF.

The CDR3 DNA is TGTGCCAGCAGCTCCTATAGCGGGGGGGCCTACAATGAGCAGTTCTTC. It specifies CASSSYSGGAYNEQFF. The chain has TRBV5-4 and TRBJ2-1; TRBD2 matches 11 bases. Germline V gives CDR1 SGHNT, CDR2 YYREEE (reference sequence). Trimming at V came to 3 bases and at J to 2 bases, leaving 4 bases not matched to a gene. The CDR3 extends over 16 amino acids.

The chain recombines TRBV2 with TRBJ1-2, with TRBD1 matching over 9 bases. The CDR3 runs to 14 residues. Trimming cost V 4 bases and J 6 bases; bases outside gene matches: 6. Looked up from germline, CDR1 is SNHLY and CDR2 is FYNNEI. Here the CDR3 reads CASSVSGTGNGYTF. CDR3 coding DNA: TGTGCCAGCAGTGTTTCTGGGACAGGGAATGGCTACACCTTC.

This chain connects TRBV6-1 to TRBJ1-1, with D possibly being TRBD1 (6 bases). The CDR3 runs 14 residues. With 3 bases removed from V and 1 base from J, the gap between germline ends came to 9 bases. Germline CDR1 reads MNHNS; CDR2 reads SASEGT. Here the CDR3 reads CASSEGAGNTEAFF. CDR3 coding DNA: TGTGCCAGCAGTGAGGGGGCAGGGAACACTGAAGCTTTCTTT.

This chain links TRBV7-2 with TRBJ2-1; D perhaps matches TRBD1 (6 bases). Trimming pared 5 bases from V and 9 bases from J, leaving 17 bases between. In germline, CDR1 is SGHTA, CDR2 FQGNSA. This CDR3 comprises 14 residues. The DNA of the CDR3 is TGTGCCAGCAGCCCCGGTAGGGGGTCGGTTGAGCAGTTCTTC. The encoded protein is CASSPGRGSVEQFF.

This clone was seen once. V is TRBV5-1 and J is TRBJ1-2; maybe TRBD1 (5 bases). V was clipped by 0 bases and J by 9 bases, with 18 bases between them. The CDR3 length is 15 residues. The germline V gene encodes CDR1 SGHRS and CDR2 YFSETQ. CDR3 in DNA: TGCGCCAGCAGCTTGGGGATTACAGGTTGGGGAAGCTACACCTTC. Translated, it gives CASSLGITGWGSYTF.

The chain links TRBV7-2 to TRBJ1-6, with D possibly TRBD1 on 5 matching bases. Per the germline V gene, CDR1 is SGHTA and CDR2 is FQGNSA. The CDR3 is 15 amino acids. V lost 5 bases and J 7 bases, leaving 15 bases between the germline ends. DNA for the CDR3: TGTGCCAGCAGCCCCCGCAGGGCTGGGAATTCACCCCTCCACTTT. Translating it yields CASSPRRAGNSPLHF.

This clone was detected only a few times. V gene TRBV7-9 combines with J gene TRBJ2-5; 9 nucleotides line up with TRBD2. This CDR3 comprises 16 residues. CDR1 SEHNR and CDR2 FQNEAQ come from the germline V gene (reference sequence). The V segment lost 6 bases and the J segment 1 base; nucleotides outside the gene matches: 9. This CDR3 reads CASSRGTSLPQETQYF. Here the CDR3 DNA reads TGTGCCAGCAGTAGGGGGACTAGCCTTCCCCAAGAGACCCAGTACTTC.

V is TRBV5-1 and J is TRBJ2-3, with 8 bases aligning to TRBD2. The CDR3 covers 14 residues. Trimming removed 3 bases from V and 5 bases from J; junction bases left unmatched: 5. The germline V gene encodes CDR1 SGHRS and CDR2 YFSETQ. DNA of the CDR3: TGCGCCAGCAGCTCCGGGGGGGCTGGAGATACGCAGTATTTT. Encoded protein: CASSSGGAGDTQYF.

The rearrangement links TRBV2 to TRBJ2-3; no firm D call. Germline loops: CDR1 SNHLY, CDR2 FYNNEI. Trimming pared 1 base from V and 7 bases from J, leaving 9 bases between. This CDR3 spans 13 amino acids. CDR3 nucleotides: TGTGCCAGCAGTGAAGTATTGGGCCATACGCAGTATTTT. It codes for CASSEVLGHTQYF. The variable domain in full, completed from reference TRBV2 and TRBJ2-3, reads EPEVTQTPSHQVTQMGQEVILRCVPISNHLYFYWYRQILGQKVEFLVSFYNNEISEKSEIFDDQFSVERPDGSNFTLKIRSTKLEDSAMYFCASSEVLGHTQYFGPGTRLTVL.

This clone has just a few counts. The chain's CDR3 is CASSPPRGGTNTGELFF. The DNA of the CDR3 is TGTGCCAGCAGTCCGCCCCGGGGGGGGACGAACACCGGGGAGCTGTTTTTT. This chain links TRBV27 with TRBJ2-2; 8 bases are shared with TRBD2. CDR3 length equals 17 residues. V lost 5 bases and J lost 0; bases outside the gene matches: 8. Germline assignment: CDR1 MNHEY and CDR2 SMNVEV (reference sequence).

This rearrangement joins TRBV7-7 to TRBJ1-1; D uncertain. CDR3 length equals 14 residues. Germline V gives CDR1 SSHAT, CDR2 FNYEAQ (reference sequence). The CDR3 here is CATLAVSLNTEAFF. CDR3 coding DNA: TGTGCTACCCTCGCGGTAAGTTTGAACACTGAAGCTTTCTTT.

Comments on this clone: Other DNA sequences in this specimen translate into the identical CDR3. Here the CDR3 DNA reads TGCGCCAGCAGCTTGGAAGGGGGGGGCAATCAGCCCCAGCATTTT. This translates into CASSLEGGGNQPQHF. The chain joins TRBV5-1 to TRBJ1-5; weak D call: TRBD1 (6 bases). This CDR3 spans 15 amino acids. Looked up from germline, CDR1 is SGHRS and CDR2 is YFSETQ. Trimming stripped 0 bases from V and 2 bases from J, with 9 bases between. The full variable domain, completed using reference TRBV5-1 and TRBJ1-5, is KAGVTQTPRYLIKTRGQQVTLSCSPISGHRSVSWYQQTPGQGLQFLFEYFSETQRNKGNFPGRFSGRQFSNSRSEMNVSTLELGDSALYLCASSLEGGGNQPQHFGDGTRLSIL.

The chain combines TRBV3-1 (or the pseudogene TRBV3-2) with TRBJ1-1, with D perhaps matching TRBD1 (5 bases). The V and J ends lost 0 bases and 0 bases respectively, with 8 bases between them. CDR1 is LGHDT, CDR2 YNNKEL, per germline (reference sequence). There are 15 residues in the CDR3. In DNA, the CDR3 is TGTGCCAGCAGCCAAGATCGCAGGGTGAACACTGAAGCTTTCTTT. It translates to CASSQDRRVNTEAFF.

This clone was counted a few times. The J gene is TRBJ1-5, the V gene TRBV11-3; TRBD1 is a possible D gene (5 bases). This CDR3 spans 14 amino acids. Germline V gives CDR1 SGHNT, CDR2 YENEEA. With 3 bases removed from V and 7 bases from J, the gap between germline ends came to 13 bases. The chain's CDR3 is CASSLGGVEQPQHF. As DNA, the CDR3 is TGTGCCAGCAGCTTGGGGGGGGTAGAGCAGCCCCAGCATTTT.

This clone has a single count. This chain connects TRBV6-5 to TRBJ2-2; 10 bases match TRBD2. Germline assignment: CDR1 MNHEY and CDR2 SVGAGI. V lost 10 bases, J lost 8 bases, and 10 bases stayed unmatched. CDR3 length: 14 residues. This CDR3 reads CATPLAGAGGELFF. The DNA for the CDR3 is TGTGCCACCCCGCTAGCGGGGGCAGGTGGGGAGCTGTTTTTT.

V is TRBV6-1 and J is TRBJ1-2, with D possibly TRBD1 on 6 matching bases. The ends were cut back, 0 bases at V and 2 bases at J, with 13 bases in the middle. Germline assignment: CDR1 MNHNS and CDR2 SASEGT. This CDR3 comprises 16 residues. CDR3 bases: TGTGCCAGCAGTGAAGCGGGGCGTCAGGGGAACTATGGCTACACCTTC. Its translation is CASSEAGRQGNYGYTF.

This clone has just a few counts. The CDR3 loop is CASSLGGALGKLFF. CDR3 in DNA: TGTGCCAGCAGCTTGGGGGGGGCTTTAGGAAAACTGTTTTTT. The chain couples TRBV7-9 to TRBJ1-4; TRBD1 might be the D (6 bases). CDR3 length: 14 residues. Trimming cost V 3 bases and J 10 bases, with 15 bases left between them. CDR1 and CDR2 from the germline V gene are SEHNR and FQNEAQ (reference sequence).

V gene TRBV3-1 (or the pseudogene TRBV3-2) combines with J gene TRBJ1-1, with a possible D match to TRBD1 (5 bases). Germline V gene data show CDR1 as LGHDT and CDR2 as YNNKEL (reference sequence). The CDR3 runs 13 residues. Trimming pared 4 bases from V and 8 bases from J, leaving 14 bases between. CDR3 nucleotide sequence: TGTGCCAGCAGCCTCCGGGGGACCGACGAAGCTTTCTTT. Encoded protein: CASSLRGTDEAFF.

This chain connects TRBV3-1 (or the pseudogene TRBV3-2) to TRBJ1-4; D is uncertain. This CDR3 region has 15 residues. V lost 2 bases and J 7 bases, leaving 14 bases between the germline ends. Germline lookup yields CDR1 LGHDT and CDR2 YNNKEL (reference sequence). CDR3 loop: CASSQLSRSGEKLFF. The CDR3 region has the DNA TGTGCCAGCAGCCAACTAAGCCGCTCGGGTGAAAAACTGTTTTTT.

This clone was seen a few times. The rearrangement uses TRBV28 and TRBJ1-5, with D perhaps matching TRBD1 (5 bases). The germline V gene has CDR1 MDHEN and CDR2 SYDVKM. Trimming shortened V by 3 bases and J by 0 bases, and 15 bases separated the two germline ends. This CDR3 has 17 residues. The CDR3, as DNA: TGTGCCAGCAGTTTCCCTGGGGGGGACTATAGCAATCAGCCCCAGCATTTT. Translation: CASSFPGGDYSNQPQHF.

The chain recombines TRBV28 with TRBJ1-5; D uncertain. CDR1 is MDHEN, CDR2 SYDVKM, per germline. The V end was cut by 3 bases, the J end by 1 base, with 10 bases between. This CDR3 is built from 15 residues. CDR3 bases: TGTGCCAGCAGTTTTGCGCGGAGAAGCAATCAGCCCCAGCATTTT. Its protein is CASSFARRSNQPQHF. Combining the CDR3 with reference TRBV28 and TRBJ1-5 gives the whole variable domain DVKVTQSSRYLVKRTGEKVFLECVQDMDHENMFWYRQDPGLGLRLIYFSYDVKMKEKGDIPEGYSVSREKKERFSLILESASTNQTSMYLCASSFARRSNQPQHFGDGTRLSIL.

CDR3 protein: CASSVAGGHTEAFF. The CDR3 nucleotides read TGCGCCAGCAGCGTAGCAGGGGGGCACACTGAAGCTTTCTTT. The rearrangement joins TRBV5-1 to TRBJ1-1; 7 bases line up with TRBD1. The CDR3 runs 14 residues. Per the germline V gene, CDR1 is SGHRS and CDR2 is YFSETQ. The J segment lost 3 bases and the V segment lost 4 bases, leaving 6 bases of the junction unmatched.